This T cell receptor beta chain was observed in a study of T cell responses to AZD1222 COVID-19 vaccine. The germline V and J ends were trimmed by 1 base and 0 bases, with 10 bases remaining between them. This CDR3 has 17 amino acids. Germline lookup yields CDR1 WSHSY and CDR2 SAAADI. Assay used: immunoSEQ multiplex PCR; TCRdb lists only in-frame clones, some missing. The sample consists of about 150,000 clones, around nine tenths of them appearing once. The gene calls are TRBV10-2 and TRBJ1-6, with D unresolved. The sequence derives from an adult in good health. The source was peripheral blood, collected on day 0 of AZD1222 vaccination. The CDR3 DNA reads as TGCGCCAGCAGTGAGTGGCCTATGAGCTCCTATAATTCACCCCTCCACTTT. Translating it yields CASSEWPMSSYNSPLHF.